These T cell receptor beta chains were read from a single sample in a study of beta chain features in type 1 diabetes. Here immunoSEQ multiplex PCR was the method, and the copy in TCRdb shows in-frame clones only, minus some. The sample lists hundreds of thousands of clones; over 11% were seen once. The specimen sequenced was naive CD4+ T cells from blood. These receptor sequences come from a man aged 25 to 45 with type 1 diabetes. Both conserved end residues are part of each CDR3. The order of the fields is clone size, V gene, J gene, D gene, CDR3 DNA, CDR3 protein. D genes are given only for firm matches. For some rows the clone size is stated as once, few or many, or as a class when expanded; others skip it.

>few|TRBV18|TRBJ1-1|NA
TGTGCCAGCTCACCCCCAACAGGTTTTAACACTGAAGCTTTCTTT
CASSPPTGFNTEAFF
>NA|TRBV7-3|TRBJ2-7|NA
TGTGCCAGCAGCTTAAGCGGGGACTCCTACTACGAGCAGTACTTC
CASSLSGDSYYEQYF
>few|TRBV7-9|TRBJ1-5|NA
TGTGCCAGCAGCGACGGGACTTTACAGCCCCAGCATTTT
CASSDGTLQPQHF
>few|TRBV4-2|TRBJ2-7|TRBD1
TGTGCCAGCAGCCAAGCAAGAGACAGGGGACCCTACGAGCAGTACTTC
CASSQARDRGPYEQYF
>few|TRBV6-5|TRBJ2-5|TRBD2
TGTGCCAGCAGTTCCCTGACTAGCTTCCAAGAGACCCAGTACTTC
CASSSLTSFQETQYF
>few|TRBV10-3|TRBJ2-7|TRBD1
TGTGCCATCAGTGAGCCGTCAGGGGGCTACGAGCAGTACTTC
CAISEPSGGYEQYF
>few|TRBV27|TRBJ2-5|NA
TGTGCCAGCACTCCCCTAGGTGCCCAAGAGACCCAGTACTTC
CASTPLGAQETQYF
>NA|TRBV6-1|TRBJ2-3|NA
TGTGCCAGCAGTGAGATTAGCAGTATCACAGATACGCAGTATTTT
CASSEISSITDTQYF
>few|TRBV5-1|TRBJ1-1|NA
TGCGCCAGCAGCTTGTTGGGCAGGGCCAACACTGAAGCTTTCTTT
CASSLLGRANTEAFF
>few|TRBV2|TRBJ2-3|TRBD2
TGTGCCAGCAGTCCCGGACTAGCAGGCACAGATACGCAGTATTTT
CASSPGLAGTDTQYF
>NA|TRBV7-2|TRBJ1-4|TRBD1
TGTGCCAGCAGCTTCTCCGGGACAGGGGGCTTACTGTTTTTT
CASSFSGTGGLLFF
>few|TRBV14|TRBJ2-2|TRBD1
TGTGCCAGCAGCCAAGTCCCAGGGGGGAACACCGGGGAGCTGTTTTTT
CASSQVPGGNTGELFF
>NA|TRBV11-2|TRBJ2-7|TRBD1
TGTGCCAGCAGCTTCACACCGGGACAGTCCTACGAGCAGTACTTC
CASSFTPGQSYEQYF
>few|TRBV11-3|TRBJ2-2|TRBD1
TGTGCCAGCAGCTCGACACAGGGGCCTCCGAACACCGGGGAGCTGTTTTTT
CASSSTQGPPNTGELFF
>NA|TRBV18|TRBJ2-7|TRBD1
TGTGCCAGCTCACCGCAGGGGGCCTACGAGCAGTACTTC
CASSPQGAYEQYF
>few|TRBV9|TRBJ2-3|TRBD2
TGTGCCAGCAGCGTAGTAACTAGCGGGAGGATGGCAGATACGCAGTATTTT
CASSVVTSGRMADTQYF
>NA|TRBV5-1|TRBJ2-6|TRBD2
TGCGCCAGCAGGGGAGGGGCTACTGGGGCCAACGTCCTGACTTTC
CASRGGATGANVLTF
>few|TRBV7-3|TRBJ2-7|TRBD2
TGTGCCAGCAGCTTACGGGCTAGCGGGGCCTACGAGCAGTACTTC
CASSLRASGAYEQYF
>NA|TRBV28|TRBJ2-2|TRBD2
TGTGCCAGCGGGACTAGCGCCACCGGGGAGCTGTTTTTT
CASGTSATGELFF
>few|TRBV7-6|TRBJ2-1|TRBD2
TGTGCCAGCAGCTCCCCTAGCGGGTCCTACAATGAGCAGTTCTTC
CASSSPSGSYNEQFF
>few|TRBV29-1|TRBJ2-3|NA
TGCAGCTGCGGGCGGGTCACAGATACGCAGTATTTT
CSCGRVTDTQYF
>few|TRBV6-6|TRBJ1-1|NA
TGTGCCAGCAGTTACTCGCAGTCTCTTGAAGCTTTCTTT
CASSYSQSLEAFF
>NA|TRBV7-9|TRBJ2-1|TRBD2
TGTGCCAGCAGCTTCGCAGCGGGAGAGTTGGATGAGCAGTTCTTC
CASSFAAGELDEQFF
>NA|TRBV7-9|TRBJ2-1|TRBD2
TGTGCCAGCAGCCCCGGACTAGTTTCGGTTTACAATGAGCAGTTCTTC
CASSPGLVSVYNEQFF
>few|TRBV14|TRBJ2-1|NA
TGTGCCAGCAGCCATCCAGCGGATCCTTACAATGAGCAGTTCTTC
CASSHPADPYNEQFF
>few|TRBV18|TRBJ2-7|NA
TGTGCCAGCTCACCGGACAGTTACTACGAGCAGTACTTC
CASSPDSYYEQYF
>few|TRBV28|TRBJ2-7|TRBD2
TGTGCCAGCAGTTTATCGGCTAGCGGGAGTTACGAGCAGTACTTC
CASSLSASGSYEQYF
>NA|TRBV9|TRBJ2-7|TRBD2
TGTGCCAGCAGCGTAGACGGGAGGGGGAACGAGCAGTACTTC
CASSVDGRGNEQYF
>NA|TRBV4-3|TRBJ2-3|TRBD2
TGCGCCAGCAGCCAAGATGCGGGAGTCACAGATACGCAGTATTTT
CASSQDAGVTDTQYF
>NA|TRBV28|TRBJ2-1|TRBD1
TGTGCCAGCACCCCGGCAGGGGGCCGGAACAATGAGCAGTTCTTC
CASTPAGGRNNEQFF
>NA|TRBV6-5|TRBJ2-5|NA
TGTGCCAGCAGGGAACAGGGTCGGTGGGAGACCCAGTACTTC
CASREQGRWETQYF
>NA|TRBV29-1|TRBJ2-7|TRBD1
TGCAGCGCCTGGACAGGGTCGTACGAGCAGTACTTC
CSAWTGSYEQYF
>few|TRBV5-1|TRBJ1-5|NA
TGCGCCAGCAGCTTGGCAGGGATGGAGCAGCCCCAGCATTTT
CASSLAGMEQPQHF
>few|TRBV5-1|TRBJ2-3|NA
TGCGCCAGCAGCCCTTATACTGGTACGCAGTATTTT
CASSPYTGTQYF
>NA|TRBV28|TRBJ1-2|NA
TGTGCCAGCAGTCTCCCCTCTGGCTACACCTTC
CASSLPSGYTF
>NA|TRBV5-1|TRBJ2-1|TRBD1
TGCGCCAGCAGCTCGGGACAGGGGAATGAGCAGTTCTTC
CASSSGQGNEQFF
>few|TRBV27|TRBJ2-1|TRBD2
TGTGCCAGCAGACCTCTTAGCGGGAGGGGCAATGAGCAGTTCTTC
CASRPLSGRGNEQFF
>few|TRBV27|TRBJ2-7|NA
TGTGCCAGCAGCCGAGGACACCTTGAATCCTACGAGCAGTACTTC
CASSRGHLESYEQYF
>NA|TRBV29-1|TRBJ1-4|NA
TGCAGCGTTGAAGTGGCACCTGGTGAAAAACTGTTTTTT
CSVEVAPGEKLFF
>NA|TRBV29-1|TRBJ1-1|NA
TGCAGCGTTGGTGACTGGAGTAACACTGAAGCTTTCTTT
CSVGDWSNTEAFF
>few|TRBV5-1|TRBJ1-2|NA
TGCGCCAGCAGCTTGCAGGGCTTGGACTATGGCTACACCTTC
CASSLQGLDYGYTF
>few|TRBV11-2|TRBJ2-5|NA
TGTGCCAGCACCGTCCTCCGGGGCCAAGAGACCCAGTACTTC
CASTVLRGQETQYF